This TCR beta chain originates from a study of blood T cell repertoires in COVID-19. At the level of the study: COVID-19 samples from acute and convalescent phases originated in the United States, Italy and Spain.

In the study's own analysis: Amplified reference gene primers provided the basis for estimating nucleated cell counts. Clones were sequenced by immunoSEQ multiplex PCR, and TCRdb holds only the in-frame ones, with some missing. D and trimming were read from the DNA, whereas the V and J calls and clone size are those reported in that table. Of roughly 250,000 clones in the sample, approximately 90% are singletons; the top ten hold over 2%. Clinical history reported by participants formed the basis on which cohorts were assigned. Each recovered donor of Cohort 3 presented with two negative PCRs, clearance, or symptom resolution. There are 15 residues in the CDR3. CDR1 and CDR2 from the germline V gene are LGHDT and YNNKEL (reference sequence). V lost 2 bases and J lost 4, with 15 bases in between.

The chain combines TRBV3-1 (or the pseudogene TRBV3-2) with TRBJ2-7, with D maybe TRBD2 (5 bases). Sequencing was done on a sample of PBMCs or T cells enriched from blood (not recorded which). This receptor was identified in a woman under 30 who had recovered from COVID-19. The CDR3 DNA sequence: TGTGCCAGCAGCCAACCCCTCCGGGGTCGGTACGAGCAGTACTTC. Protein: CASSQPLRGRYEQYF.